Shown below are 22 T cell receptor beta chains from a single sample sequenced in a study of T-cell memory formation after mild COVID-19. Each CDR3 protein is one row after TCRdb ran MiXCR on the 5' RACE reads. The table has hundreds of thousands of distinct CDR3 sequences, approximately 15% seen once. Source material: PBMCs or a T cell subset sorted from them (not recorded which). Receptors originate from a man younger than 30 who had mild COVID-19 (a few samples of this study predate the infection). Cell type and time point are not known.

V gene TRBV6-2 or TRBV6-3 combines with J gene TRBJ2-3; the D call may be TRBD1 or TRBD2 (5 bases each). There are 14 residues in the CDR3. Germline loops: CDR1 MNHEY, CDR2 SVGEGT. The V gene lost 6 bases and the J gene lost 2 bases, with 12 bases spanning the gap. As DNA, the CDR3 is TGTGCCAGCAGCGACCGGGACCACACAGATACGCAGTATTTT. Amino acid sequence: CASSDRDHTDTQYF.

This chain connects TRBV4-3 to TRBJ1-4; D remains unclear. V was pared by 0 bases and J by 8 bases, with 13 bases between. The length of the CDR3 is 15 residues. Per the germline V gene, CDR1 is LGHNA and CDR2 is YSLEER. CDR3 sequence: CASSQDWVPREKLFF. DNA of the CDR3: TGCGCCAGCAGCCAAGACTGGGTCCCACGAGAAAAACTGTTTTTT.

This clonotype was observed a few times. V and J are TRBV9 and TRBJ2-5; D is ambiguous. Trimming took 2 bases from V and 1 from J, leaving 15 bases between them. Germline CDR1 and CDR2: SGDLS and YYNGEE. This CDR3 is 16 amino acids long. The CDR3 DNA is TGTGCCAGCAGCGTCGGACCAAACATTTTCCAAGAGACCCAGTACTTC. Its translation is CASSVGPNIFQETQYF. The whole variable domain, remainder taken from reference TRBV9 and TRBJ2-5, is DSGVTQTPKHLITATGQRVTLRCSPRSGDLSVYWYQQSLDQGLQFLIQYYNGEERAKGNILERFSAQQFPDLHSELNLSSLELGDSALYFCASSVGPNIFQETQYFGPGTRLLVL.

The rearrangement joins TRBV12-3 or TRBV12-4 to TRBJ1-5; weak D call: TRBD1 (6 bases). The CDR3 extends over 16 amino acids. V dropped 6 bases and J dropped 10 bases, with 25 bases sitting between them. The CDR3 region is CASSPLSGTRGSPQHF. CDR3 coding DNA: TGTGCCAGCAGCCCCCTCTCCGGGACAAGGGGTTCCCCCCAGCATTTT.

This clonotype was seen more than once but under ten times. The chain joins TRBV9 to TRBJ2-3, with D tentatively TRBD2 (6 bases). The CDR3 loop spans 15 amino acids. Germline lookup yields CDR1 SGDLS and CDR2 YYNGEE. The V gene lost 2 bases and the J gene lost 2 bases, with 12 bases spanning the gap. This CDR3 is CASSVLGGSTDTQYF. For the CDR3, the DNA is TGTGCCAGCAGCGTCCTCGGGGGATCCACAGATACGCAGTATTTT.

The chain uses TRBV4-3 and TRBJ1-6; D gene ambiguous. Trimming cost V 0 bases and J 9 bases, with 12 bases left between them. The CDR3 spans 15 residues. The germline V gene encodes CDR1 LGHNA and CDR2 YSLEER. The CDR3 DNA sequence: TGCGCCAGCAGCCAAGATCGGGCTACCACTTCACCCCTCCACTTT. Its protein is CASSQDRATTSPLHF.

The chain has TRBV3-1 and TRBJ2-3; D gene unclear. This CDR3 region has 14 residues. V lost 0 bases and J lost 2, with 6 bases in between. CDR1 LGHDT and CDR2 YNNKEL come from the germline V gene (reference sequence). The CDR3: CASSQDRLTDTQYF. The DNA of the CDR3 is TGTGCCAGCAGCCAAGATCGTCTCACAGATACGCAGTATTTT.

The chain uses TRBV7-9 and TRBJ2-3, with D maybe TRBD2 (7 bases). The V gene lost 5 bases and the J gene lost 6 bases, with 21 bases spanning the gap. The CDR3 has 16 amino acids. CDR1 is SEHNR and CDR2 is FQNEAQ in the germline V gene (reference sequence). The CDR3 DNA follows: TGTGCCAGCAGCCCATTAGGCCGGGGGGCTTTCGATACGCAGTATTTT. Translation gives CASSPLGRGAFDTQYF.

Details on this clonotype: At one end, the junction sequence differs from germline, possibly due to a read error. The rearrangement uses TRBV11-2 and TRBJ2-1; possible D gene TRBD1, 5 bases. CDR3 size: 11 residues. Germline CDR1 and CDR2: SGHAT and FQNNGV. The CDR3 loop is CASSLEGAALF. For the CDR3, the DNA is TGTGCCAGCAGCTTGGAAGGGGCCGCACTCTTC.

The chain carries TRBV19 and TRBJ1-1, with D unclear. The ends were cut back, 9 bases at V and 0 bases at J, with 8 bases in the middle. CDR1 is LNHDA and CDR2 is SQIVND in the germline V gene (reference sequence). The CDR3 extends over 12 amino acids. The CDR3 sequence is CARIKMNTEAFF. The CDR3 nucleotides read TGTGCCAGGATCAAGATGAACACTGAAGCTTTCTTT.

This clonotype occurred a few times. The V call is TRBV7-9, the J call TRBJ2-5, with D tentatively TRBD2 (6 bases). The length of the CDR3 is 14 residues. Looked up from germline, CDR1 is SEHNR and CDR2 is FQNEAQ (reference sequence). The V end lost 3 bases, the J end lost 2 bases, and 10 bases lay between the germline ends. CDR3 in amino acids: CASSFVGLQETQYF. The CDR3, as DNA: TGTGCCAGCAGCTTCGTGGGACTTCAAGAGACCCAGTACTTC.

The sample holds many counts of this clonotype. The CDR3 sequence is CASSLEQGSNIQYF. The CDR3 DNA reads TGCGCCAGCAGCTTAGAACAGGGGTCAAACATTCAGTACTTC. V and J are TRBV5-1 and TRBJ2-4; TRBD1 agrees at 7 bases. The V gene's germline CDR1 is SGHRS and CDR2 YFSETQ. J was trimmed by 6 bases and V by 2 bases; bases with no gene match: 5. This CDR3 comprises 14 residues.

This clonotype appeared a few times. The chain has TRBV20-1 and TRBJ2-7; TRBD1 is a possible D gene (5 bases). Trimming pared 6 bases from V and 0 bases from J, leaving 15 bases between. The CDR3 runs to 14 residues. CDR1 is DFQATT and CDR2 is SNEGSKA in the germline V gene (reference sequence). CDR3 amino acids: CSARQGGYSYEQYV. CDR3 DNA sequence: TGCAGTGCCAGGCAGGGTGGGTACTCCTACGAGCAGTACGTC.

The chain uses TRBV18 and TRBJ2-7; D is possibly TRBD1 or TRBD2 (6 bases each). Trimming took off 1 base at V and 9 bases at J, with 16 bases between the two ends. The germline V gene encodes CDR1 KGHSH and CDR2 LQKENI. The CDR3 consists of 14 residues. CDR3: CASSPQPGAGLQYF. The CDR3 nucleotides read TGTGCCAGCTCACCACAGCCGGGGGCCGGCTTGCAGTACTTC.

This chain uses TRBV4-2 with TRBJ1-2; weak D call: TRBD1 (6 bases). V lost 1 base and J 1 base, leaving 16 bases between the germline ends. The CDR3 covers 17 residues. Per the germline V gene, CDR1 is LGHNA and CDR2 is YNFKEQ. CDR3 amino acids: CASSQVPGTDSNYGYTF. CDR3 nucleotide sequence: TGTGCCAGCAGCCAAGTTCCTGGAACGGACAGTAACTATGGCTACACCTTC.

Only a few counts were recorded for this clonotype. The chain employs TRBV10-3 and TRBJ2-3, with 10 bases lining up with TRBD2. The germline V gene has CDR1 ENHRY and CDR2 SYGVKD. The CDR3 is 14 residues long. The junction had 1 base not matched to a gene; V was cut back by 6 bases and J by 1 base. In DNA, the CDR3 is TGTGCCATCAGCCTAGCGGGGGGCACAGATACGCAGTATTTT. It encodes CAISLAGGTDTQYF.

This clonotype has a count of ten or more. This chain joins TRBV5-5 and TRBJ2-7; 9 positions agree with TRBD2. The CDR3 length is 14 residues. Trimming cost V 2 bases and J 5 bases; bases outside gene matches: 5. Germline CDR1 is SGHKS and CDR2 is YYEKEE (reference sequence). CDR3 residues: CASSFSGGRDEQYV. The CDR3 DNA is TGTGCCAGCAGCTTTAGCGGGGGTCGGGACGAGCAGTACGTC.

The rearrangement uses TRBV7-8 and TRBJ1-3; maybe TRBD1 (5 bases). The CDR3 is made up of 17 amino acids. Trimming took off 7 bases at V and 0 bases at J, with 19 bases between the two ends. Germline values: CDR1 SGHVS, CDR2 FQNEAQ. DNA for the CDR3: TGTGCCAGCACTCCAAGGACAACCTTAACCTCTGGAAACACCATATATTTT. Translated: CASTPRTTLTSGNTIYF.

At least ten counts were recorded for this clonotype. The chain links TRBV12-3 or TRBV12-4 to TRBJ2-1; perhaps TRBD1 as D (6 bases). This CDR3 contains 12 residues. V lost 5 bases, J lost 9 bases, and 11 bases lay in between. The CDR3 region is CASSLGQSEQFF. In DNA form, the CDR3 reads TGTGCCAGCAGTCTCGGACAGAGTGAGCAGTTCTTC.

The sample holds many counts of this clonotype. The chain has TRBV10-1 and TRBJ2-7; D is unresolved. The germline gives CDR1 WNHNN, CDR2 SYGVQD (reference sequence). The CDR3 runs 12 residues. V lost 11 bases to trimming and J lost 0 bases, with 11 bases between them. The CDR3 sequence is CASSGVSYEQYF. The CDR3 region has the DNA TGCGCCTCGAGTGGGGTCTCCTACGAGCAGTACTTC.

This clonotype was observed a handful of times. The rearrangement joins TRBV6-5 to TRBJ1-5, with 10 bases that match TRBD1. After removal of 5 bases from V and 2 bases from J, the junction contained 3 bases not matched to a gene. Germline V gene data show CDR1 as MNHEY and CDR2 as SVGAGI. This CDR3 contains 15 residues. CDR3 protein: CASSDRGLGNQPQHF. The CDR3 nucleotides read TGTGCCAGCAGTGACAGGGGGCTGGGCAATCAGCCCCAGCATTTT.

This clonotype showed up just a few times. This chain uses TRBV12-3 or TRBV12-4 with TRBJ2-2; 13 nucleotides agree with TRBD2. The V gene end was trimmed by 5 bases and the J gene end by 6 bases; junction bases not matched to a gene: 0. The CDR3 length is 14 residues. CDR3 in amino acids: CASSTSGGAGELFF. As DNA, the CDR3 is TGTGCCAGCAGTACTAGCGGGGGGGCCGGGGAGCTGTTTTTT.